Each of the 3 T cell receptor beta chains below was sequenced from the same sample in a study of T cells in Graves' hyperthyroidism and ophthalmopathy (dated by TCRdb to the late 2010s). Library construction relied on multiplex PCR. Data came from an Illumina HiSeq 2000. The TCR beta CDR3 regions were amplified from RNA transcripts. The TCR CDR3 was subjected to a first round of RT-PCR using the HTBI primer set and the Qiagen OneStep RT-PCR kit. TCRdb trimmed the raw reads at Q25, called clones with MiXCR and kept productive beta chains. Every CDR3 protein is listed once, alongside the most common genes and DNA of its rows. Within this sample are 300,000 to 450,000 distinct CDR3 sequences, with around 18% of them counted one time only. The ten largest clones add up to about 16% of the sample. The specimen was blood. These receptors all stem from a woman in her thirties or forties with Graves' ophthalmopathy.

This clonotype was detected many times. The chain has TRBV2 and TRBJ2-7, with 8 nucleotides matching TRBD1. The trim removed 1 base at V and 5 bases at J, leaving 4 bases unmatched. The CDR3 is 14 amino acids. Germline assignment: CDR1 SNHLY and CDR2 FYNNEI. CDR3 in DNA: TGTGCCAGCAGTGAAGGCAGGGGGCTGAACGAGCAGTACTTC. Its protein product is CASSEGRGLNEQYF.

This clonotype was recorded at least ten times. This chain uses TRBV5-1 with TRBJ1-2, with 7 bases fitting TRBD1. CDR1 is SGHRS, CDR2 YFSETQ, per germline. After removal of 3 bases from V and 3 bases from J, the junction contained 2 bases not matched to a gene. There are 13 residues in the CDR3. The CDR3 loop is CASSSTGDYGYTF. DNA of the CDR3: TGCGCCAGCAGCTCTACAGGGGACTATGGCTACACCTTC.

Many counts were recorded for this clonotype. The chain uses TRBV5-6 and TRBJ1-6; D not resolved. The CDR3 has 13 residues. With 1 base removed from V and 6 bases from J, the gap between germline ends came to 5 bases. CDR1 and CDR2 from the germline V gene are SGHDT and YYEEEE. CDR3 coding DNA: TGTGCCAGCAGCTTGCGTGCTAATTCACCCCTCCACTTT. This codes for CASSLRANSPLHF.